This TCR beta chain originates from a study of tumor-infiltrating lymphocytes in primary liver carcinoma. Across the study: Patients were both men and women, whose ages ran from 30 to 69 years.

J was trimmed by 3 bases and V by 3 bases; bases with no gene match: 10. The CDR3 is 16 residues long. Germline V CDR1 and CDR2: LGHNA, YNFKEQ. The researchers produced TCR beta cDNA from 450 to 600 ng total RNA with a constant-region primer. TCR beta libraries came from three nested multiplex PCR rounds using slightly modified ARM-PCR. TRBV1-TRBV30 forward primers paired with a C-beta reverse primer were used in the first two PCR rounds, which ran approximately 11 cycles each. TCRdb passed the multiplex PCR reads through MiXCR, listing each CDR3 protein once. The sample lists more than 85,000 distinct CDR3 sequences; 82% were seen once. This clonotype was picked up one time. The CDR3 does not end in the conserved phenylalanine or tryptophan, so this is likely a read error. Joint extraction of RNA and DNA used 20-30 mg of bulk tissue that was unsorted.

The specimen was liver tumor tissue from sampling region 3. Subset noted: tumor region T3, left-lateral pole. The TCR comes from a man aged 35 to 55 with primary liver carcinoma and hepatitis B virus infection. The V call is TRBV4-2, the J call TRBJ2-7, with 8 bases that match TRBD2. The CDR3 bases are TGTGCCAGCAGCCATGATAGGGCTAGCGGGTACTACGAGCAGTACCTC. This sequence encodes CASSHDRASGYYEQYL.